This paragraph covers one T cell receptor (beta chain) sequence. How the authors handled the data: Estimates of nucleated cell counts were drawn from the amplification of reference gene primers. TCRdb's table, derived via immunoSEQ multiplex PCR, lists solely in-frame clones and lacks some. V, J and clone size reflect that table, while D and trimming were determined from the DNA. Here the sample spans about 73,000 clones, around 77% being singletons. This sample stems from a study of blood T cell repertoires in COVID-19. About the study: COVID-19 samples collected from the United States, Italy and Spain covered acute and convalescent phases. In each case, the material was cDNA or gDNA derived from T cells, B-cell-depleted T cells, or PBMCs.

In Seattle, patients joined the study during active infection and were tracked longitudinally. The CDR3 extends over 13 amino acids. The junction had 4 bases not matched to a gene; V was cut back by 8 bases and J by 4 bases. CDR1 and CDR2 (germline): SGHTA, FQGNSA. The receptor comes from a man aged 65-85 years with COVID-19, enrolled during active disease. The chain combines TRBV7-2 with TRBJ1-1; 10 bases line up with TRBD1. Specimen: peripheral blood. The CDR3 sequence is CASDRGLGTEAFF. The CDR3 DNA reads TGTGCCAGCGACAGGGGGCTTGGCACTGAAGCTTTCTTT.